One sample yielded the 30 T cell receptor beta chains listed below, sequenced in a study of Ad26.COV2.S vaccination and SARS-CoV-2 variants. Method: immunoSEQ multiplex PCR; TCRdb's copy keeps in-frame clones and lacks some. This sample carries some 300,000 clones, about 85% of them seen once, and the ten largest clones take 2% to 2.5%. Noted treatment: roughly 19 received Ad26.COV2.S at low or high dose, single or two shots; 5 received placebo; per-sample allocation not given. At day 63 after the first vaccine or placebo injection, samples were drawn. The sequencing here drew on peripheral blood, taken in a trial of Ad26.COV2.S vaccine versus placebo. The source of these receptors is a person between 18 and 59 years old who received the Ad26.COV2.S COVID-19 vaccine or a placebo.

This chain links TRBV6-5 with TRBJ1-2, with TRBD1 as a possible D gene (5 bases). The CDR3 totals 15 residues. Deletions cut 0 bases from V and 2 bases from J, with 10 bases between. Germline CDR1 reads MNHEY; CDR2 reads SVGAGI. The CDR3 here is CASSYSWSGNYGYTF. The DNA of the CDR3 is TGTGCCAGCAGTTACTCGTGGTCAGGGAACTATGGCTACACCTTC.

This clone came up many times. This chain's CDR3 is CASSQAGAGNTIYF. The DNA for the CDR3 is TGTGCCAGCAGCCAAGCAGGGGCTGGAAACACCATATATTTT. The J gene is TRBJ1-3, the V gene TRBV3-1 (or the pseudogene TRBV3-2); weak D call: TRBD1 (6 bases). The V gene's germline CDR1 is LGHDT and CDR2 YNNKEL (reference sequence). V dropped 1 base and J dropped 2 bases, with 6 bases sitting between them. This CDR3 is 14 amino acids long.

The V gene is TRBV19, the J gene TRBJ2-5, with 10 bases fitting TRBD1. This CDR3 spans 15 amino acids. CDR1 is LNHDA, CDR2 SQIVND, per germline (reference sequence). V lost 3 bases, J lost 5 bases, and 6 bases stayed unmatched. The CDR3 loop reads CASSIRQGAGETQYF. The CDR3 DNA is TGTGCCAGTAGTATTCGACAGGGGGCTGGGGAGACCCAGTACTTC.

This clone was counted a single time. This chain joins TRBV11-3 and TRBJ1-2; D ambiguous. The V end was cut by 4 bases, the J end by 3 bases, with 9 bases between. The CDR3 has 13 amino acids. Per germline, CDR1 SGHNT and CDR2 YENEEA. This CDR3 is CASSSLTDYGYTF. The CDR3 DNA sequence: TGTGCCAGCAGCTCACTTACAGACTATGGCTACACCTTC.

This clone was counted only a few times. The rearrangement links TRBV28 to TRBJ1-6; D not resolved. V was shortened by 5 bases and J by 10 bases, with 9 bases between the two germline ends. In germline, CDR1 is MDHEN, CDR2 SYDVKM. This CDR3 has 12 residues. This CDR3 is CASSPAWSPLHF. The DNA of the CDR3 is TGTGCCAGCAGTCCCGCTTGGTCACCCCTCCACTTT.

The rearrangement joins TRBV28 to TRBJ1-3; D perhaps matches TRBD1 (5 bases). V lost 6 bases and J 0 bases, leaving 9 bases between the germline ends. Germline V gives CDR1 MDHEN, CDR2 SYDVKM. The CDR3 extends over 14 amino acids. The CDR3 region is CASRWGSSGNTIYF. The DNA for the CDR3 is TGTGCCAGCAGGTGGGGGTCCTCTGGAAACACCATATATTTT.

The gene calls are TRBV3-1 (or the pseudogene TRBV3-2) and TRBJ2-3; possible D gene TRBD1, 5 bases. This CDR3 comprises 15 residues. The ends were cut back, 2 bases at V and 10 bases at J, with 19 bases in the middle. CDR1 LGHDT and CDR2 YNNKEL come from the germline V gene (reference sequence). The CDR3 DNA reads TGTGCCAGCAGCCAAAATATAGGCCCGCAGGGTTCGCAGTATTTT. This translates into CASSQNIGPQGSQYF.

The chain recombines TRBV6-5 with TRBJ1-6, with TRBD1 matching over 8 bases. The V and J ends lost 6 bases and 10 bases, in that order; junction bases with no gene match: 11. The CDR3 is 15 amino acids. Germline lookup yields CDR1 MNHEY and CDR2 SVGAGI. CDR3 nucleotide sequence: TGTGCCAGCAGCCGGGGGGGACAGGCGCGGTCACCCCTCCACTTT. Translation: CASSRGGQARSPLHF.

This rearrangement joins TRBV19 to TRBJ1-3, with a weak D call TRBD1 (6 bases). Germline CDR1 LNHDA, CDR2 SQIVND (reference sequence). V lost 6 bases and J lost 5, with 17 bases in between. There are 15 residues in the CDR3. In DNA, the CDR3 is TGTGCCAGTAGCGATGACCAGGGGTCTAGAAACACCATATATTTT. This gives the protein CASSDDQGSRNTIYF. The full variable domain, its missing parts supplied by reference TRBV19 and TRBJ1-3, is DGGITQSPKYLFRKEGQNVTLSCEQNLNHDAMYWYRQDPGQGLRLIYYSQIVNDFQKGDIAEGYSVSREKKESFPLTVTSAQKNPTAFYLCASSDDQGSRNTIYFGEGSWLTVV.

The CDR3 region has the DNA TGTGCCAGCAGCTTGCCCTTAGGGGACGGAGAGACCCAGTACTTC. Protein: CASSLPLGDGETQYF. The chain is built from TRBV5-4 and TRBJ2-5; D is possibly TRBD1 or TRBD2 (5 bases each). Germline CDR1 is SGHNT and CDR2 is YYREEE (reference sequence). The V gene lost 1 base and the J gene lost 4 bases, with 14 bases spanning the gap. This CDR3 is 15 amino acids long.

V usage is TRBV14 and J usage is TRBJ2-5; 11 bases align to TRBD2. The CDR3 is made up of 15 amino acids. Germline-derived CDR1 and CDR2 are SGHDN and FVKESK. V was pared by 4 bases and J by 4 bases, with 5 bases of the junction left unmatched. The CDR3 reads CASSRLGLAVETQYF. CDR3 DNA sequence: TGTGCCAGCAGCCGACTGGGACTAGCGGTAGAGACCCAGTACTTC.

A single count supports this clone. The CDR3 reads CASSRRGFSNTGELFF. Written as DNA, the CDR3 is TGTGCCAGCAGCCGGAGGGGCTTCTCGAACACCGGGGAGCTGTTTTTT. The chain links TRBV11-2 to TRBJ2-2; D is possibly TRBD2 (6 bases). The CDR3 has 16 amino acids. V shed 5 bases and J shed 0 bases, with 13 bases lying between them. Germline CDR1 is SGHAT and CDR2 is FQNNGV.

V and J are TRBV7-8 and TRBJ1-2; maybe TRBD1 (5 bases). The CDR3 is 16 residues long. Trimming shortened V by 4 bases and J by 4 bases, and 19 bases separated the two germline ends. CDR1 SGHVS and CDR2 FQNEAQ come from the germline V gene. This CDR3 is CASSYHRGREGYGYTF. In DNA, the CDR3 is TGTGCCAGCAGCTACCATCGTGGCAGGGAGGGCTATGGCTACACCTTC.

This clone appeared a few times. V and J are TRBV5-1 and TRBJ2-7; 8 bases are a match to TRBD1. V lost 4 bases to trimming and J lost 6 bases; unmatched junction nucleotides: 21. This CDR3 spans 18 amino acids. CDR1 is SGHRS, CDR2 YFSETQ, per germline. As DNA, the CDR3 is TGCGCCAGCAGCCCCCGCTATTTATCCGGGACAGGCCTCTCCGAGCAGTACTTC. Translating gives CASSPRYLSGTGLSEQYF.

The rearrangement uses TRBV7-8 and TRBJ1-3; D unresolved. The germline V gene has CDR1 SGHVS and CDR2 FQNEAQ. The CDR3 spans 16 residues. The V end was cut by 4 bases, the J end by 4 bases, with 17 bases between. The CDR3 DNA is TGTGCCAGCAGCTCAAGTCCCTTGGTTCGGGGAAACACCATATATTTT. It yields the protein CASSSSPLVRGNTIYF.

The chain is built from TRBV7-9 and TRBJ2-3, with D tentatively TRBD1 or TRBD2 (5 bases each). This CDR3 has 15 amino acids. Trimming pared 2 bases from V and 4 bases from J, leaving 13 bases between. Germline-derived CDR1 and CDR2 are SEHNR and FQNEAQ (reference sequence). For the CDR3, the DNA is TGTGCCAGCAGCTTACCGCAGGGACGTGCAGATACGCAGTATTTT. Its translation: CASSLPQGRADTQYF. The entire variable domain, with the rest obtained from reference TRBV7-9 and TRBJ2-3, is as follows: DTGVSQNPRHKITKRGQNVTFRCDPISEHNRLYWYRQTLGQGPEFLTYFQNEAQLEKSRLLSDRFSAERPKGSFSTLEIQRTEQGDSAMYLCASSLPQGRADTQYFGPGTRLTVL.

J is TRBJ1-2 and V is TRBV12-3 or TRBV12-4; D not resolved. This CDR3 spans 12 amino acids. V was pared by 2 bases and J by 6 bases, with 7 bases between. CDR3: CASSLSSHGYTF. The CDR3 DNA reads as TGTGCCAGCAGTTTAAGCAGTCATGGCTACACCTTC.

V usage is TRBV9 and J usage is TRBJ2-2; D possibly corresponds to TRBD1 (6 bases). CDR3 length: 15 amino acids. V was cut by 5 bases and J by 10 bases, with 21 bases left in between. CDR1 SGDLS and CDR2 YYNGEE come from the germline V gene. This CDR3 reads CASSALGQLMAELFF. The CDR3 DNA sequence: TGTGCCAGCAGTGCTCTAGGACAGTTAATGGCGGAGCTGTTTTTT. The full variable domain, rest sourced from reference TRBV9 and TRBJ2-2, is DSGVTQTPKHLITATGQRVTLRCSPRSGDLSVYWYQQSLDQGLQFLIQYYNGEERAKGNILERFSAQQFPDLHSELNLSSLELGDSALYFCASSALGQLMAELFFGEGSRLTVL.

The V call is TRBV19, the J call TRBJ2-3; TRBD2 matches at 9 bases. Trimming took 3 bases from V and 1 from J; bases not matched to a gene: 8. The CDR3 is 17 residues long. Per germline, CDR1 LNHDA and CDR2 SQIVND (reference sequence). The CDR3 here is CASSIRGGAFGTDTQYF. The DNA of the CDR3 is TGTGCCAGTAGTATCCGCGGGGGGGCCTTTGGCACAGATACGCAGTATTTT.

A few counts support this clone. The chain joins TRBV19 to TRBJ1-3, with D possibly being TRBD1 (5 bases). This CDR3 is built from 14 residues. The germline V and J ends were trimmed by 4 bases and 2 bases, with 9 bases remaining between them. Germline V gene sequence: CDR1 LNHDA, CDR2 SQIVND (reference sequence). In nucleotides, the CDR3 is TGTGCCAGTAGTACGGGACGTACTGGAAACACCATATATTTT. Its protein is CASSTGRTGNTIYF. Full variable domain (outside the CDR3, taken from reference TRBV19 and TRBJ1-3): DGGITQSPKYLFRKEGQNVTLSCEQNLNHDAMYWYRQDPGQGLRLIYYSQIVNDFQKGDIAEGYSVSREKKESFPLTVTSAQKNPTAFYLCASSTGRTGNTIYFGEGSWLTVV.

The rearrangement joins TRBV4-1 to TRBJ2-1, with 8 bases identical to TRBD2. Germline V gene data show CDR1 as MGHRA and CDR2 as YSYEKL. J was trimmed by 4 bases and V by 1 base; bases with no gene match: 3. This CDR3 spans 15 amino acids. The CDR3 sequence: CASSQATSGYNEQFF. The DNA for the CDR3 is TGCGCCAGCAGCCAAGCAACTAGCGGATACAATGAGCAGTTCTTC.

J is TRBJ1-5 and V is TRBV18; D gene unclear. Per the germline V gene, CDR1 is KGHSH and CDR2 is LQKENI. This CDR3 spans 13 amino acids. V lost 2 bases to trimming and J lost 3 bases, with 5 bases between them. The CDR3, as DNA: TGTGCCAGCTCACCAGAACTCAATCAGCCCCAGCATTTT. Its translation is CASSPELNQPQHF.

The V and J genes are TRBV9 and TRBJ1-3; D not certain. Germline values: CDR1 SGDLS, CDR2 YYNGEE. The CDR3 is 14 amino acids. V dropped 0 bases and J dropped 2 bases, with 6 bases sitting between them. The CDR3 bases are TGTGCCAGCAGCGTAGGGAGGGCTGGAAACACCATATATTTT. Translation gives CASSVGRAGNTIYF. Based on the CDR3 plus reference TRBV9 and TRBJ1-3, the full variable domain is DSGVTQTPKHLITATGQRVTLRCSPRSGDLSVYWYQQSLDQGLQFLIQYYNGEERAKGNILERFSAQQFPDLHSELNLSSLELGDSALYFCASSVGRAGNTIYFGEGSWLTVV.

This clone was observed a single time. The CDR3 protein is CASSNRGGSYNEQFF. In nucleotides, the CDR3 is TGTGCCAGTAGTAATCGGGGGGGCTCCTACAATGAGCAGTTCTTC. The rearrangement uses TRBV19 and TRBJ2-1, with 8 bases matching TRBD2. Germline values: CDR1 LNHDA, CDR2 SQIVND (reference sequence). The trim removed 4 bases at V and 0 bases at J, leaving 2 bases unmatched. The CDR3 totals 15 residues.

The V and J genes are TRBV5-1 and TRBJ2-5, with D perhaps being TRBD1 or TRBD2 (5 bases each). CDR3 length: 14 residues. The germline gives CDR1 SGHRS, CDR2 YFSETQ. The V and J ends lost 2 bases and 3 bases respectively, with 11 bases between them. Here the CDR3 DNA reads TGCGCCAGCAGCTTTGGGGGAGATGAAGAGACCCAGTACTTC. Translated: CASSFGGDEETQYF.

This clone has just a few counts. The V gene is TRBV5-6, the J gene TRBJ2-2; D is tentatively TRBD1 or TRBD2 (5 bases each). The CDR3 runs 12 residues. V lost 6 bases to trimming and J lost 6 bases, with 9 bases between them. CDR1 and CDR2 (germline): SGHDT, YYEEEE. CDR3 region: CASTRGAGELFF. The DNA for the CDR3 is TGTGCCAGCACCCGGGGCGCCGGGGAGCTGTTTTTT.

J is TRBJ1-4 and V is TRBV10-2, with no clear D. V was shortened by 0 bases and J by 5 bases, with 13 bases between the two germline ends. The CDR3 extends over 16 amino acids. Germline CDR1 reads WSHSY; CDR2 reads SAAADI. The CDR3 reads CASSESRGGPNEKLFF. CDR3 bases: TGCGCCAGCAGTGAGTCGAGAGGAGGGCCCAATGAAAAACTGTTTTTT.

The CDR3 region has the DNA TGTGCCACCAGTGAGGGTCGGACAGGAAACACCGGGGAGCTGTTTTTT. This encodes CATSEGRTGNTGELFF. V is TRBV24-1 and J is TRBJ2-2; 7 bases agree with TRBD1. V lost 4 bases to trimming and J lost 2 bases; unmatched junction nucleotides: 6. The germline V gene has CDR1 KGHDR and CDR2 SFDVKD. There are 16 residues in the CDR3.

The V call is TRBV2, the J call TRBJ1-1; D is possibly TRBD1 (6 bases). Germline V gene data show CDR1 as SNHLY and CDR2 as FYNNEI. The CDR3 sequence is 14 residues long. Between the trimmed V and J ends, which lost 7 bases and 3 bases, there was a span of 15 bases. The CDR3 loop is CASNTQGGDTEAFF. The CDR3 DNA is TGTGCCAGCAATACACAGGGAGGGGACACTGAAGCTTTCTTT.

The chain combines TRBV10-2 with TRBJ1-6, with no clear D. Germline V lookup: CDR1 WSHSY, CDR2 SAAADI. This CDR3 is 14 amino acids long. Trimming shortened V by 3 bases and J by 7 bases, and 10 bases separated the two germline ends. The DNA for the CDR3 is TGCGCCAGCAGTGAATGGCGGATGAATTCACCCCTCCACTTT. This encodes CASSEWRMNSPLHF.